One and the same sample provided the 17 T cell receptor beta chains below, sequenced in a study of early T cells in non-severe SARS-CoV-2 infection (dated by TCRdb to the early 2020s). The method behind the library was 5' RACE. TCRdb shows the sequencer as NextSeq 500. TCRdb's own reprocessing of the public reads used fastp at Q25 and MiXCR and kept productive beta chains. For every CDR3 protein sequence, its rows merge into one entry that carries the most common genes and DNA. The sample data list 85,000 to 100,000 distinct CDR3 sequences, and less than 15% of these were observed just once. Around 2.4% of the sample goes to the ten largest clones. Sequences were obtained from whole blood. The receptors here all came from an adult who was a healthcare worker with PCR-confirmed SARS-CoV-2 infection or an uninfected control (not recorded which).

The V and J genes are TRBV27 and TRBJ2-2; D might be TRBD2 (7 bases). Germline loops: CDR1 MNHEY, CDR2 SMNVEV (reference sequence). There are 18 residues in the CDR3. V was clipped by 5 bases and J by 7 bases, with 26 bases between them. The CDR3 DNA reads TGTGCCAGCAGTCCGACCTCTCCTCCCCGGGGGGCATTCGGGGAGCTGTTTTTT. This encodes CASSPTSPPRGAFGELFF.

This rearrangement joins TRBV5-1 to TRBJ1-2; the D is unclear. Germline-derived CDR1 and CDR2 are SGHRS and YFSETQ. The CDR3 length is 15 residues. V dropped 1 base and J dropped 1 base, with 11 bases sitting between them. CDR3 sequence (DNA): TGCGCCAGCAGCTTGTCCCACGGGAATAACTATGGCTACACCTTC. Its translation is CASSLSHGNNYGYTF.

The CDR3 loop reads CASSLRGTGFSGANVLTF. The CDR3 nucleotides read TGTGCCAGCAGCTTAAGGGGGACAGGCTTCTCTGGGGCCAACGTCCTGACTTTC. This chain links TRBV11-2 with TRBJ2-6; the match to TRBD1 covers 8 bases. Germline CDR1 is SGHAT and CDR2 is FQNNGV. The J segment lost 0 bases and the V segment lost 2 bases, leaving 6 bases of the junction unmatched. The length of the CDR3 is 18 residues.

This clonotype was counted many times. V usage is TRBV7-2 and J usage is TRBJ2-7; TRBD2 matches 12 bases. Germline CDR1 and CDR2: SGHTA and FQGNSA. V dropped 6 bases and J dropped 6; count of bases not matched to a gene: 12. This CDR3 comprises 16 residues. The CDR3 region is CASRFLAGGNLGEQYF. The DNA for the CDR3 is TGTGCCAGCAGATTCCTAGCGGGGGGGAACCTTGGCGAGCAGTACTTC. Based on the CDR3 plus reference TRBV7-2 and TRBJ2-7, the full variable domain is GAGVSQSPSNKVTEKGKDVELRCDPISGHTALYWYRQSLGQGLEFLIYFQGNSAPDKSGLPSDRFSAERTGGSVSTLTIQRTQQEDSAVYLCASRFLAGGNLGEQYFGPGTRLTVT.

V is TRBV10-1 and J is TRBJ1-1; 10 nucleotides agree with TRBD1. CDR3 length: 17 amino acids. Trimming cost V 2 bases and J 1 base; bases outside gene matches: 7. Germline assignment: CDR1 WNHNN and CDR2 SYGVQD (reference sequence). Here the CDR3 DNA reads TGCGCCAGCAGTGAGCACGGGACAGGGGAGAGGAACACTGAAGCTTTCTTT. Translated, it gives CASSEHGTGERNTEAFF.

This clonotype has only a few counts. V and J are TRBV28 and TRBJ2-4; a weak D match, TRBD1 (6 bases). Germline CDR1 MDHEN, CDR2 SYDVKM. The germline V and J ends were trimmed by 4 bases and 5 bases, with 15 bases remaining between them. The CDR3 length is 15 residues. The CDR3 is CASSSPRDIQNIQYF. CDR3 coding DNA: TGTGCCAGCAGTTCCCCCCGGGACATACAAAACATTCAGTACTTC. Based on the CDR3 plus reference TRBV28 and TRBJ2-4, the full variable domain is DVKVTQSSRYLVKRTGEKVFLECVQDMDHENMFWYRQDPGLGLRLIYFSYDVKMKEKGDIPEGYSVSREKKERFSLILESASTNQTSMYLCASSSPRDIQNIQYFGAGTRLSVL.

This clonotype occurred a few times. The chain recombines TRBV29-1 with TRBJ2-7; TRBD1 agrees at 11 bases. V gave up 7 bases and J gave up 5 bases; unmatched junction bases: 4. Germline-derived CDR1 and CDR2 are SQVTM and ANQGSEA. This CDR3 is built from 12 residues. The CDR3 DNA sequence: TGCAGCGGGGGACAGGGGGTCGACGAGCAGTACTTC. Protein product: CSGGQGVDEQYF.

This clonotype came up many times. The chain employs TRBV18 and TRBJ2-1, with D possibly TRBD1 on 5 matching bases. The CDR3 totals 16 residues. The germline V gene encodes CDR1 KGHSH and CDR2 LQKENI. V was trimmed by 2 bases and J by 5 bases, leaving 16 bases between them. The CDR3 region has the DNA TGTGCCAGCTCACCATCTCTCAGGGATAGGCACAATGAGCAGTTCTTC. Its translation is CASSPSLRDRHNEQFF.

This clonotype has a handful of counts. This rearrangement joins TRBV11-2 to TRBJ2-5, with D perhaps TRBD1 (6 bases). CDR1 is SGHAT and CDR2 is FQNNGV in the germline V gene. Trimming cost V 4 bases and J 0 bases, with 9 bases left between them. CDR3 size: 14 residues. CDR3 loop: CASSYRVYQETQYF. The CDR3, as DNA: TGTGCCAGCAGCTACAGGGTGTACCAAGAGACCCAGTACTTC.

Ten or more counts support this clonotype. CDR3 nucleotides: TGTGCCAGCAGCCCCCGGGACCCCTGGATCGTGTTAGCGGATACGCAGTATTTT. It translates to CASSPRDPWIVLADTQYF. The chain links TRBV11-2 to TRBJ2-3, with D perhaps matching TRBD1 or TRBD2 (5 bases each). The V gene lost 5 bases and the J gene lost 6 bases, with 27 bases spanning the gap. Per the germline V gene, CDR1 is SGHAT and CDR2 is FQNNGV. The CDR3 is 18 amino acids. The full variable domain, completed using reference TRBV11-2 and TRBJ2-3, is EAGVAQSPRYKIIEKRQSVAFWCNPISGHATLYWYQQILGQGPKLLIQFQNNGVVDDSQLPKDRFSAERLKGVDSTLKIQPAKLEDSAVYLCASSPRDPWIVLADTQYFGPGTRLTVL.

The V and J genes are TRBV6-1 and TRBJ2-7, with D perhaps TRBD2 (5 bases). V was cut by 7 bases and J by 2 bases, with 12 bases left in between. Germline V lookup: CDR1 MNHNS, CDR2 SASEGT. CDR3 length: 13 residues. CDR3 loop: CASIQVGAYEQYF. The CDR3 DNA sequence: TGTGCCAGCATCCAAGTCGGGGCCTACGAGCAGTACTTC.

This clonotype has at least ten counts. The chain is built from TRBV29-1 and TRBJ2-1; D is possibly TRBD2 (7 bases). The CDR3 extends over 16 amino acids. Trimming removed 7 bases at V and 6 bases at J, with 25 bases between. The germline V gene encodes CDR1 SQVTM and CDR2 ANQGSEA. CDR3: CSGAAAAGAFGNEQFF. Here the CDR3 DNA reads TGCAGCGGCGCTGCGGCCGCGGGGGCGTTTGGCAATGAGCAGTTCTTC.

In its sample, this clonotype was seen many times. The chain is built from TRBV28 and TRBJ2-7; no clear D. CDR3 length equals 13 residues. CDR1 and CDR2 (germline): MDHEN, SYDVKM. The V and J ends lost 6 bases and 1 base respectively, with 10 bases between them. This CDR3 reads CASRSPGSYEQYF. CDR3 sequence (DNA): TGTGCCAGCAGGTCCCCAGGATCCTACGAGCAGTACTTC.

This clonotype was seen many times. The genes are TRBV7-8 and TRBJ2-1; a possible D gene is TRBD2 (6 bases). The CDR3 runs 12 residues. Germline V lookup: CDR1 SGHVS, CDR2 FQNEAQ. Trimming shortened V by 5 bases and J by 10 bases, and 12 bases separated the two germline ends. The CDR3 sequence is CASSNAGTEQFF. The DNA for the CDR3 is TGTGCCAGCAGCAATGCGGGGACCGAGCAGTTCTTC.

The table lists this clonotype with a few counts. The CDR3 region is CSARDSGNQPQHF. Here the CDR3 DNA reads TGCAGCGCCCGGGACAGCGGCAATCAGCCCCAGCATTTT. The V call is TRBV29-1, the J call TRBJ1-5; TRBD1 aligns across 7 bases. The CDR3 has 13 amino acids. The germline V gene encodes CDR1 SQVTM and CDR2 ANQGSEA. J lost 2 bases, V lost 7 bases, and 5 bases had no gene match.

This clonotype has at least ten counts. The chain has TRBV6-2 or TRBV6-3 and TRBJ1-1; D not certain. Germline V CDR1 and CDR2: MNHEY, SVGEGT. This CDR3 is built from 13 residues. V was pared by 2 bases and J by 1 base, with 5 bases between. The DNA of the CDR3 is TGTGCCAGCAGTTACCCCCCGAACACTGAAGCTTTCTTT. Residues: CASSYPPNTEAFF.

This clonotype was detected ten times or more. The J gene is TRBJ2-1, the V gene TRBV7-8, with D tentatively TRBD2 (6 bases). V lost 4 bases to trimming and J lost 0 bases, with 16 bases between them. The germline V gene has CDR1 SGHVS and CDR2 FQNEAQ. The CDR3 has 17 amino acids. DNA of the CDR3: TGTGCCAGCAGCTGGGTCGGGGGTACTAGCTCCTACAATGAGCAGTTCTTC. Translation: CASSWVGGTSSYNEQFF. The variable domain in full, completed from reference TRBV7-8 and TRBJ2-1, reads GAGVSQSPRYKVAKRGQDVALRCDPISGHVSLFWYQQALGQGPEFLTYFQNEAQLDKSGLPSDRFFAERPEGSVSTLKIQRTQQEDSAVYLCASSWVGGTSSYNEQFFGPGTRLTVL.